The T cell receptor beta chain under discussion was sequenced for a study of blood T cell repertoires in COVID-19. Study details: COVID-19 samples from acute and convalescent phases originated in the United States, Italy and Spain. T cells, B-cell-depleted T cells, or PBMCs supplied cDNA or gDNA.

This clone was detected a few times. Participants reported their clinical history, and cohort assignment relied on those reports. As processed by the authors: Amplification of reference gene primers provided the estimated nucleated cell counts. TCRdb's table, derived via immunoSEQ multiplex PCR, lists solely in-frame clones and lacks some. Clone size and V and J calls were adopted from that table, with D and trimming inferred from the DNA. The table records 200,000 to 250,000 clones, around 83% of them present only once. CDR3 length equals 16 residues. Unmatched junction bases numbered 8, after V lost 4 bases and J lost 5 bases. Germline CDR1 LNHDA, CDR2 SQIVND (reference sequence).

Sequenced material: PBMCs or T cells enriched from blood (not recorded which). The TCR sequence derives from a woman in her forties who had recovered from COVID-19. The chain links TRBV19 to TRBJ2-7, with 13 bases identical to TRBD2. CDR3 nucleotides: TGTGCCAGTAGTAAAACTAGCGGGAGGGCCATCCACGAGCAGTACTTC. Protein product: CASSKTSGRAIHEQYF.